The 18 T cell receptor beta chains below come from one sample, sequenced in a study of T cell clonotyping in hematopoietic cell transplantation. Time point noted: recipient sample about 28 days before transplant, after cytoreduction. Clones were read by immunoSEQ multiplex PCR, and TCRdb kept only the in-frame ones, dropping some. The profile shows 25,000 to 35,000 clones, approximately 94% of them singletons. Sequenced material: peripheral blood mononuclear cells, taken before stem cell transplant. All receptors derive from a man in his fifties or sixties with acute myeloid leukemia. Some clones in this sample may be carry-over from other donors' samples.

The chain combines TRBV7-3 with TRBJ2-6, with D unclear. The CDR3 sequence is 14 residues long. The germline V and J ends were trimmed by 3 bases and 0 bases, with 3 bases remaining between them. Germline CDR1 is SGHTA and CDR2 is FQGTGA. CDR3 amino acids: CASSLSSGANVLTF. The CDR3 nucleotides are TGTGCCAGCAGCTTGAGCTCTGGGGCCAACGTCCTGACTTTC.

This chain joins TRBV19 and TRBJ2-1; D may correspond to TRBD1 or TRBD2 (5 bases each). CDR1 and CDR2 (germline): LNHDA, SQIVND (reference sequence). This CDR3 is built from 13 residues. Trimming left V 3 bases short and J 15 bases short, with 18 bases between. The CDR3 region is CASSMVGDRSGFF. CDR3 DNA sequence: TGTGCCAGTAGTATGGTGGGGGACCGCTCGGGGTTCTTC.

The chain combines TRBV28 with TRBJ2-7; maybe TRBD1 (5 bases). The CDR3 covers 14 residues. The ends were cut back, 5 bases at V and 4 bases at J, with 15 bases in the middle. CDR1 is MDHEN, CDR2 SYDVKM, per germline. The CDR3 region is CASSALQGRYEQYF. As DNA, the CDR3 is TGTGCCAGCAGTGCCCTTCAGGGTAGGTACGAGCAGTACTTC. Looking up the rest from reference TRBV28 and TRBJ2-7 gives the full variable domain: DVKVTQSSRYLVKRTGEKVFLECVQDMDHENMFWYRQDPGLGLRLIYFSYDVKMKEKGDIPEGYSVSREKKERFSLILESASTNQTSMYLCASSALQGRYEQYFGPGTRLTVT.

This chain connects TRBV7-6 to TRBJ2-7; possibly TRBD1 or TRBD2 for D (5 bases each). V lost 5 bases and J 10 bases, leaving 15 bases between the germline ends. Germline values: CDR1 SGHVS, CDR2 FNYEAQ. The CDR3 is 12 residues long. The CDR3 DNA is TGTGCCAGCAGCCAGGGACGGTCCCCCCAGTACTTC. Translation: CASSQGRSPQYF.

The chain joins TRBV19 to TRBJ1-2, with 9 bases identical to TRBD1. Germline loops: CDR1 LNHDA, CDR2 SQIVND (reference sequence). The CDR3 totals 16 residues. The V segment lost 4 bases and the J segment 8 bases; nucleotides outside the gene matches: 14. This chain's CDR3 is CASSTLPGQGSRGYTF. CDR3 sequence (DNA): TGTGCCAGTAGTACCCTCCCGGGACAGGGATCTCGGGGCTACACCTTC.

V and J are TRBV2 and TRBJ1-2; no clear D gene. V lost 3 bases to trimming and J lost 3 bases, with 11 bases between them. The CDR3 runs to 14 residues. The V gene's germline CDR1 is SNHLY and CDR2 FYNNEI. The CDR3 protein is CASSEGTTDYGYTF. CDR3 nucleotides: TGTGCCAGCAGTGAGGGAACGACTGACTATGGCTACACCTTC.

The V and J genes are TRBV19 and TRBJ2-2; D perhaps matches TRBD1 (6 bases). The CDR3 has 14 amino acids. The V gene's germline CDR1 is LNHDA and CDR2 SQIVND (reference sequence). V was clipped by 5 bases and J by 4 bases, with 11 bases between them. CDR3 in amino acids: CASSQGRVTGELFF. The CDR3, as DNA: TGTGCCAGTAGTCAGGGGCGTGTCACCGGGGAGCTGTTTTTT. Based on the CDR3 plus reference TRBV19 and TRBJ2-2, the full variable domain is DGGITQSPKYLFRKEGQNVTLSCEQNLNHDAMYWYRQDPGQGLRLIYYSQIVNDFQKGDIAEGYSVSREKKESFPLTVTSAQKNPTAFYLCASSQGRVTGELFFGEGSRLTVL.

The sample holds a few counts of this clone. J is TRBJ1-6 and V is TRBV4-2; possible D gene TRBD1, 6 bases. Germline CDR1 and CDR2: LGHNA and YNFKEQ. This CDR3 comprises 16 residues. Between the trimmed V and J ends, which lost 4 bases and 10 bases, there was a span of 20 bases. For the CDR3, the DNA is TGTGCCAGCAGCCGGGATGGGGGCGGGACACGGTCACCCCTCCACTTT. Protein product: CASSRDGGGTRSPLHF.

The rearrangement joins TRBV27 to TRBJ2-7; perhaps TRBD1 as D (5 bases). Germline loops: CDR1 MNHEY, CDR2 SMNVEV (reference sequence). V was cut by 6 bases and J by 5 bases, with 11 bases left in between. There are 12 residues in the CDR3. The CDR3 protein is CASSSDSHEQYF. For the CDR3, the DNA is TGTGCCAGCAGCTCAGACAGTCACGAGCAGTACTTC.

The CDR3 DNA reads TGTGCCTGGAGTGTTAGCAGAGGGGCACATGGCTACACCTTC. Residues: CAWSVSRGAHGYTF. V usage is TRBV30 and J usage is TRBJ1-2; a possible D gene is TRBD1 (5 bases). The CDR3 totals 14 residues. Trimming cost V 0 bases and J 6 bases, with 14 bases left between them. CDR1 GTSNPN and CDR2 SVGIG come from the germline V gene (reference sequence).

This chain joins TRBV7-9 and TRBJ1-2; 8 nucleotides agree with TRBD1. This CDR3 is built from 15 residues. From germline, CDR1 is SEHNR and CDR2 FQNEAQ (reference sequence). The V and J ends lost 1 base and 4 bases, in that order; junction bases with no gene match: 5. The CDR3 region is CASSLVQGVIYGYTF. The CDR3 DNA sequence: TGTGCCAGCAGCTTAGTACAGGGGGTGATCTATGGCTACACCTTC. Filled out from reference TRBV7-9 and TRBJ1-2, the complete variable domain reads DTGVSQNPRHKITKRGQNVTFRCDPISEHNRLYWYRQTLGQGPEFLTYFQNEAQLEKSRLLSDRFSAERPKGSFSTLEIQRTEQGDSAMYLCASSLVQGVIYGYTFGSGTRLTVV.

V usage is TRBV5-4 and J usage is TRBJ1-5; D is unclear. Germline CDR1 reads SGHNT; CDR2 reads YYREEE (reference sequence). This CDR3 comprises 14 residues. The ends were cut back, 3 bases at V and 1 base at J, with 8 bases in the middle. The CDR3 sequence is CASSSGVSNQPQHF. The CDR3, as DNA: TGTGCCAGCAGCTCGGGAGTGAGCAATCAGCCCCAGCATTTT. The whole variable domain, filled in from reference TRBV5-4 and TRBJ1-5, reads ETGVTQSPTHLIKTRGQQVTLRCSSQSGHNTVSWYQQALGQGPQFIFQYYREEENGRGNFPPRFSGLQFPNYSSELNVNALELDDSALYLCASSSGVSNQPQHFGDGTRLSIL.

This clone came up once. The rearrangement uses TRBV6-1 and TRBJ1-5; D gene uncertain. V was pared by 4 bases and J by 6 bases, with 16 bases between. Germline V gene lookup returns CDR1 MNHNS and CDR2 SASEGT. The CDR3 has 15 amino acids. The CDR3 reads CASSVGRNWAQPQHF. In DNA form, the CDR3 reads TGTGCCAGCAGTGTCGGAAGAAATTGGGCTCAGCCCCAGCATTTT.

This chain links TRBV5-4 with TRBJ2-5; D might be TRBD1 or TRBD2, each matching 7 bases. CDR1 is SGHNT, CDR2 YYREEE, per germline (reference sequence). This CDR3 comprises 16 residues. Trimming left V 4 bases short and J 5 bases short, with 21 bases between. CDR3 coding DNA: TGTGCCAGCAGCCGGCCCGCAGGGGGGGCGGGTGAGACCCAGTACTTC. As protein: CASSRPAGGAGETQYF.

V gene TRBV6-1 combines with J gene TRBJ2-7, with TRBD2 matching 7 bases. From germline, CDR1 is MNHNS and CDR2 SASEGT. This CDR3 spans 15 amino acids. The trim removed 1 base at V and 1 base at J, leaving 4 bases unmatched. The CDR3: CASSEEREGSYEQYF. CDR3 coding DNA: TGTGCCAGCAGTGAAGAGAGGGAGGGTTCCTACGAGCAGTACTTC.

V and J are TRBV27 and TRBJ2-5; D perhaps matches TRBD1 (5 bases). The germline gives CDR1 MNHEY, CDR2 SMNVEV (reference sequence). The V end was cut by 6 bases, the J end by 2 bases, with 16 bases between. The CDR3 runs to 15 residues. In DNA, the CDR3 is TGTGCCAGCAGCCCCAGGGTTTACCCACAAGAGACCCAGTACTTC. Translated: CASSPRVYPQETQYF.

The V gene is TRBV2, the J gene TRBJ2-7, with D tentatively TRBD2 (6 bases). The germline CDR1 and CDR2 sequences are SNHLY and FYNNEI. Trimming left V 6 bases short and J 3 bases short, with 15 bases between. This CDR3 is built from 14 residues. The CDR3: CASRAGLEFYEQYF. The CDR3 region has the DNA TGTGCCAGCAGGGCGGGACTGGAGTTCTACGAGCAGTACTTC.

The V call is TRBV2, the J call TRBJ1-6; 9 nucleotides match TRBD1. V was clipped by 6 bases and J by 7 bases; unmatched bases: 10. The length of the CDR3 is 16 residues. CDR1 is SNHLY, CDR2 FYNNEI, per germline. The CDR3 protein is CASSLTGGEGNSPLHF. CDR3 DNA sequence: TGTGCCAGCAGCTTAACAGGGGGCGAGGGAAATTCACCCCTCCACTTT.